The 27 T cell receptor beta chains in this list originate from one sample, sequenced in a study of T cells after yellow fever vaccination. TCRdb processed the 5' RACE reads anew with MiXCR; each CDR3 protein has one entry. The sample lists about 260,000 distinct CDR3 sequences; about an eighth were seen once. The specimen was CD4+ T cells sorted from PBMCs, collected 45 days after the yellow fever booster vaccination. These receptors originate from a young man who received the YFV17D yellow fever vaccine.

This chain connects TRBV24-1 to TRBJ2-7, with 7 bases that match TRBD1. V gave up 2 bases and J gave up 5 bases; unmatched junction bases: 11. This CDR3 has 16 amino acids. Germline lookup yields CDR1 KGHDR and CDR2 SFDVKD. DNA of the CDR3: TGTGCCACCAGTGATTCCCTACGACAGGGTGCCGACGAGCAGTACTTC. Encoded protein: CATSDSLRQGADEQYF.

The DNA of the CDR3 is TGTGCCAGCAGTGCGGGGGGGATCGGGGAGCAGTACTTC. It codes for CASSAGGIGEQYF. The V and J genes are TRBV6-2 or TRBV6-3 and TRBJ2-7, with TRBD2 matching over 9 bases. The CDR3 consists of 13 residues. Germline CDR1 and CDR2: MNHEY and SVGEGT. V gave up 5 bases and J gave up 7 bases; unmatched junction bases: 6.

The rearrangement links TRBV14 to TRBJ2-7; D ambiguous. The CDR3 has 13 amino acids. CDR1 is SGHDN and CDR2 is FVKESK in the germline V gene. Deletions cut 6 bases from V and 4 bases from J, with 13 bases between. CDR3 bases: TGTGCCAGCAGGATTACGCCGAGTTACGAGCAGTACTTC. It translates to CASRITPSYEQYF. The complete variable domain, with remaining parts taken from reference TRBV14 and TRBJ2-7, reads EAGVTQFPSHSVIEKGQTVTLRCDPISGHDNLYWYRRVMGKEIKFLLHFVKESKQDESGMPNNRFLAERTGGTYSTLKVQPAELEDSGVYFCASRITPSYEQYFGPGTRLTVT.

The table lists this clonotype with many counts. The chain recombines TRBV15 with TRBJ2-7; 8 positions match TRBD2. CDR3 length: 16 amino acids. The junction had 10 bases not matched to a gene; V was cut back by 0 bases and J by 6 bases. Germline V CDR1 and CDR2: LNHNV, YYDKDF (reference sequence). CDR3 sequence reads: CATSRDGTSGSLEQYF. Written as DNA, the CDR3 is TGTGCCACCAGCAGAGATGGAACTAGCGGATCACTCGAGCAGTACTTC.

In its sample, this clonotype was seen a few times. The genes are TRBV9 and TRBJ2-7, with D unclear. The CDR3 runs 15 residues. V was trimmed by 0 bases and J by 5 bases, leaving 15 bases between them. Germline CDR1 and CDR2: SGDLS and YYNGEE. CDR3 sequence: CASSVAPGLPNEQYF. The CDR3 coding sequence is TGTGCCAGCAGCGTAGCACCCGGCCTCCCTAACGAGCAGTACTTC.

This clonotype has a count of ten or more. The genes are TRBV7-6 and TRBJ2-2; 11 positions match TRBD2. This CDR3 region has 16 residues. CDR1 is SGHVS, CDR2 FNYEAQ, per germline. Trimming removed 3 bases from V and 6 bases from J; junction bases left unmatched: 6. The CDR3 nucleotides are TGTGCCAGCAGCTTTGATAGCGGGAGGGTAGCCGGGGAGCTGTTTTTT. Translation: CASSFDSGRVAGELFF.

The sample holds many counts of this clonotype. V usage is TRBV6-1 and J usage is TRBJ1-1; unclear D gene. Trimming removed 8 bases from V and 1 base from J, with 11 bases in between. The CDR3 is 13 residues long. Germline-derived CDR1 and CDR2 are MNHNS and SASEGT. Here the CDR3 DNA reads TGTGCCAGCTCCGGACGGACGAACACTGAAGCTTTCTTT. It yields the protein CASSGRTNTEAFF.

This clonotype was picked up many times. This chain connects TRBV5-1 to TRBJ2-7; TRBD1 matches at 10 bases. Germline CDR1 is SGHRS and CDR2 is YFSETQ. Trimming at V came to 4 bases and at J to 3 bases, leaving 7 bases not matched to a gene. This CDR3 region has 15 residues. This chain's CDR3 is CASSIRDRGVYEQYF. The CDR3 DNA reads as TGCGCCAGCAGCATCCGGGACAGGGGTGTCTACGAGCAGTACTTC.

The chain employs TRBV6-6 and TRBJ2-3; TRBD2 is a possible D gene (5 bases). This CDR3 has 13 amino acids. V gave up 8 bases and J gave up 2 bases, with 11 bases separating them. Germline CDR1 is MNHNY and CDR2 is SVGAGI (reference sequence). CDR3 region: CASVGDSTDTQYF. The CDR3 nucleotides read TGTGCCAGCGTGGGAGATTCCACAGATACGCAGTATTTT.

This sequence joins TRBV20-1 and TRBJ2-1; TRBD2 matches 9 bases. This CDR3 is built from 16 residues. J lost 2 bases, V lost 6 bases, and 11 bases had no gene match. CDR1 is DFQATT, CDR2 SNEGSKA, per germline (reference sequence). CDR3 sequence (DNA): TGCAGTGCCTCCCCGGCGGGCGGGAGGGCCTACAATGAGCAGTTCTTC. It is translated as CSASPAGGRAYNEQFF.

This clonotype was recorded a few times. The chain carries TRBV12-3 or TRBV12-4 and TRBJ2-7; perhaps TRBD2 as D (6 bases). This CDR3 spans 14 amino acids. V was clipped by 6 bases and J by 3 bases, with 15 bases between them. The DNA for the CDR3 is TGTGCCAGCAGCCCTAACGGGAGAAGCTACGAGCAGTACTTC. This gives the protein CASSPNGRSYEQYF.

The rearrangement uses TRBV30 and TRBJ2-7; D gene uncertain. The V gene's germline CDR1 is GTSNPN and CDR2 SVGIG (reference sequence). CDR3 length: 15 amino acids. Trimming pared 8 bases from V and 0 bases from J, leaving 20 bases between. The DNA of the CDR3 is TGTGCCCACGACCGGAGTTTGCAGGACTCCTACGAGCAGTACTTC. Translated: CAHDRSLQDSYEQYF.

The gene calls are TRBV18 and TRBJ2-7; D is perhaps TRBD1 (6 bases). Trimming pared 5 bases from V and 2 bases from J, leaving 16 bases between. The CDR3 has 15 residues. Germline V gene data show CDR1 as KGHSH and CDR2 as LQKENI. CDR3 protein: CASSVTGTYPYEQYF. DNA of the CDR3: TGTGCCAGCTCAGTAACCGGGACATACCCCTACGAGCAGTACTTC.

The chain links TRBV15 to TRBJ2-2; a possible D gene is TRBD2 (5 bases). Germline CDR1 and CDR2: LNHNV and YYDKDF (reference sequence). The CDR3 has 15 residues. Between the trimmed V and J ends, which lost 0 bases and 8 bases, there was a span of 13 bases. The CDR3 is CATSREEASGGELFF. The CDR3 nucleotides read TGTGCCACCAGCAGAGAAGAGGCGTCGGGGGGGGAGCTGTTTTTT.

The chain uses TRBV4-1 and TRBJ1-5; possible D gene TRBD1, 6 bases. The V end lost 1 base, the J end lost 6 bases, and 13 bases lay between the germline ends. This CDR3 is built from 15 residues. CDR1 MGHRA and CDR2 YSYEKL come from the germline V gene. The DNA for the CDR3 is TGCGCCAGCAGCCAAGTGGGGGGGCGCGGTCAGCCCCAGCATTTT. It encodes CASSQVGGRGQPQHF.

The V and J genes are TRBV6-2 or TRBV6-3 and TRBJ1-5, with D hard to call. CDR1 MNHEY and CDR2 SVGEGT come from the germline V gene. The CDR3 consists of 13 residues. V lost 0 bases, J lost 6 bases, and 6 bases lay in between. The chain's CDR3 is CASSYSSGQPQHF. CDR3 DNA: TGTGCCAGCAGTTACTCGAGCGGTCAGCCCCAGCATTTT.

The sample holds a few counts of this clonotype. The J gene is TRBJ2-2, the V gene TRBV10-3; TRBD2 matches 7 bases. The V segment lost 0 bases and the J segment 7 bases; nucleotides outside the gene matches: 8. CDR3 size: 16 residues. The germline V gene has CDR1 ENHRY and CDR2 SYGVKD. CDR3 sequence: CAISESLAGVSGELFF. CDR3 DNA: TGTGCCATCAGTGAGTCGCTGGCGGGAGTCAGCGGGGAGCTGTTTTTT.

This clonotype was seen more than once but under ten times. The chain combines TRBV29-1 with TRBJ2-3, with 8 bases fitting TRBD1. The CDR3 is made up of 13 amino acids. Germline lookup yields CDR1 SQVTM and CDR2 ANQGSEA. Unmatched junction bases numbered 7, after V lost 7 bases and J lost 4 bases. This CDR3 reads CSGTGLGSDTQYF. The CDR3 nucleotides are TGCAGCGGGACAGGGCTGGGGTCAGATACGCAGTATTTT.

This chain connects TRBV29-1 to TRBJ1-2; D uncertain. The CDR3 consists of 14 residues. Looked up from germline, CDR1 is SQVTM and CDR2 is ANQGSEA. V lost 6 bases and J 2 bases, leaving 16 bases between the germline ends. Here the CDR3 DNA reads TGCAGCGTACTCGCCGGGTTGCAGAACTATGGCTACACCTTC. It is translated as CSVLAGLQNYGYTF. The variable domain in full, with the rest retrieved from reference TRBV29-1 and TRBJ1-2, is SAVISQKPSRDICQRGTSLTIQCQVDSQVTMMFWYRQQPGQSLTLIATANQGSEATYESGFVIDKFPISRPNLTFSTLTVSNMSPEDSSIYLCSVLAGLQNYGYTFGSGTRLTVV.

The chain carries TRBV15 and TRBJ1-4, with D possibly being TRBD1 (5 bases). V lost 0 bases and J 7 bases, leaving 12 bases between the germline ends. The CDR3 totals 15 residues. Germline lookup yields CDR1 LNHNV and CDR2 YYDKDF (reference sequence). CDR3 in amino acids: CATSRDRRVPEKLFF. The CDR3 DNA reads as TGTGCCACCAGCAGAGATCGCAGGGTCCCTGAAAAACTGTTTTTT.

V and J are TRBV5-1 and TRBJ2-7; 7 positions match TRBD2. The V segment lost 0 bases and the J segment 2 bases; nucleotides outside the gene matches: 14. The CDR3 consists of 18 residues. The germline V gene has CDR1 SGHRS and CDR2 YFSETQ. For the CDR3, the DNA is TGCGCCAGCAGCTTGGTAGCGGGTACCCCTACGATGCCCTACGAGCAGTACTTC. Its translation: CASSLVAGTPTMPYEQYF. Supplemented by reference TRBV5-1 and TRBJ2-7, the full variable domain reads KAGVTQTPRYLIKTRGQQVTLSCSPISGHRSVSWYQQTPGQGLQFLFEYFSETQRNKGNFPGRFSGRQFSNSRSEMNVSTLELGDSALYLCASSLVAGTPTMPYEQYFGPGTRLTVT.

In this sample, this clonotype turned up a few times. The gene calls are TRBV5-1 and TRBJ2-7; D is perhaps TRBD1 or TRBD2 (5 bases each). The V end was cut by 0 bases, the J end by 1 base, with 8 bases between. Germline V gene lookup returns CDR1 SGHRS and CDR2 YFSETQ. The CDR3 is made up of 14 amino acids. The CDR3 loop reads CASSLGDGSYEQYF. In DNA, the CDR3 is TGCGCCAGCAGCTTGGGGGACGGGTCCTACGAGCAGTACTTC.

The chain joins TRBV3-1 to TRBJ1-1; no clear D gene. The V gene's germline CDR1 is LGHDT and CDR2 YNNKEL (reference sequence). V lost 0 bases, J lost 8 bases, and 10 bases lay in between. CDR3 size: 13 residues. Here the CDR3 reads CASSQEVLTEAFF. The CDR3 nucleotides are TGTGCCAGCAGCCAAGAAGTTCTGACAGAAGCTTTCTTT.

This clonotype was detected a few times. CDR3 in DNA: TGCGCCAGCAGCCCCGACCAGAGGCGGGCTAACTATGGCTACACCTTC. It is translated as CASSPDQRRANYGYTF. The chain employs TRBV4-3 and TRBJ1-2; no reliable D call. The V gene lost 4 bases and the J gene lost 0 bases, with 15 bases spanning the gap. CDR3 length: 16 residues. Germline V gives CDR1 LGHNA, CDR2 YSLEER.

There are a few counts of this clonotype. This sequence joins TRBV10-3 and TRBJ2-5, with D possibly being TRBD2 (6 bases). The V gene's germline CDR1 is ENHRY and CDR2 SYGVKD. This CDR3 region has 16 residues. Trimming took off 2 bases at V and 0 bases at J, with 13 bases between the two ends. Here the CDR3 reads CAISERRGKYQETQYF. CDR3 nucleotides: TGTGCCATCAGTGAGAGGCGGGGAAAGTACCAAGAGACCCAGTACTTC.

The chain joins TRBV9 to TRBJ2-3; 7 bases fit TRBD2. The CDR3 has 13 amino acids. The germline gives CDR1 SGDLS, CDR2 YYNGEE. Germline trimming cut 6 bases from V and 3 bases from J; bases unmatched to any gene: 4. The CDR3 coding sequence is TGTGCCAGCAATCTCGGGGGGACAGATACGCAGTATTTT. Its protein product is CASNLGGTDTQYF.

This chain's CDR3 is CSAPLAGGTGELFF. CDR3 coding DNA: TGCAGTGCTCCCCTAGCGGGAGGCACCGGGGAGCTGTTTTTT. This rearrangement joins TRBV20-1 to TRBJ2-2; 11 nucleotides agree with TRBD2. V shed 5 bases and J 4 bases; nucleotides not matched to a gene: 3. Germline assignment: CDR1 DFQATT and CDR2 SNEGSKA (reference sequence). This CDR3 spans 14 amino acids.